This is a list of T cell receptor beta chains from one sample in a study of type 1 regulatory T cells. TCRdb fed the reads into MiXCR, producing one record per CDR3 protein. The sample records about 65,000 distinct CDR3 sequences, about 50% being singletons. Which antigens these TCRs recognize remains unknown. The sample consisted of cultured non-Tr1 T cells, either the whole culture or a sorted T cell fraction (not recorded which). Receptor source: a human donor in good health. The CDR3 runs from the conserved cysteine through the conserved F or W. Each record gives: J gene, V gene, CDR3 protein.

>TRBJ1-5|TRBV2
CASSWDSNQPQHF
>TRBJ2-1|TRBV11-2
CASSLGGITSKGEQFF
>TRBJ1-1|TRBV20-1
CSARTTGRKHEAFF
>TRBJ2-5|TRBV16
CASSRLRQSQETQYF
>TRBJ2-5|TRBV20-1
CSARVGSVQETQYF
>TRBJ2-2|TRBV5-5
CASSSSGRATGELFF
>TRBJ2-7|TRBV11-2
CASSLESASERYF
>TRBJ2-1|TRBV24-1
CASDRGRSNNEQFF
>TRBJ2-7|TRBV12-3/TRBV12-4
CASSPQGYGYEQYF
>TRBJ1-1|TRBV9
CASSRQGTEAFF
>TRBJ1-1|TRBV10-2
CASSEGNTEAFF
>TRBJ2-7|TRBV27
CASRPGGARDEQYF
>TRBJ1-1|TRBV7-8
CASSFRVGTEAFF
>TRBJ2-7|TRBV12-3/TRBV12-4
CASSFTYQAYEQYF
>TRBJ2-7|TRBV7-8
CASSLGATNYEQYF
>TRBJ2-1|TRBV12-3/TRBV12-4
CASSSRPYPNDNEQFF
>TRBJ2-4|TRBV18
CASSPTVQNIQYF
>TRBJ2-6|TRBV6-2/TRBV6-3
CASSSDSSGANVLTF
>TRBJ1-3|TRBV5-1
CASNRGGTEKNTIYF
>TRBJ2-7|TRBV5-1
CASSWTGTSGGYEQYF
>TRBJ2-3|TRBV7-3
CASSPSPRTSGGGPDTQYF
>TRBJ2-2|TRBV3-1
CASTLTGRNTGELFF
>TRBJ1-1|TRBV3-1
CASSQGDRERGAFF
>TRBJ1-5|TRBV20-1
CSASPSDRSNQPQHF
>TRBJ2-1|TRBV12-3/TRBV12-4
CASSLSGGANEQFF
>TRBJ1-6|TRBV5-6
CASSLNGVEAPLHF
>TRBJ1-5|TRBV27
CASSLNPGRLNQPQHF
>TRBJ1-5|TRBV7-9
CASSHNQRNQPQHF
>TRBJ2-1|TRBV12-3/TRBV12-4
CASRSLGGAYEQFF
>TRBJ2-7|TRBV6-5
CASQTRGPPYEQYF
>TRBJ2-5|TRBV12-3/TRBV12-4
CASSTQLGETQYF
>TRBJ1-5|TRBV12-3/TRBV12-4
CASSTVGSNQPQHF
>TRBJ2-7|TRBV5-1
CASSLVPPYEQYF
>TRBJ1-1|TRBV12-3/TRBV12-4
CASSLAGNAEAFF
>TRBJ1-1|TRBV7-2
CASSSGQERTEAFF
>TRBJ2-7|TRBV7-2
CASSLGTLTYEQYF
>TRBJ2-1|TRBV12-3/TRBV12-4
CASRDGSGGRSEQFF
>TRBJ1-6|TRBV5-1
CASSLIRGSPLHF
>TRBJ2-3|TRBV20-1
CSAWTGAPGDTQYF
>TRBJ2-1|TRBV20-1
CSATRAGPHNEQFF
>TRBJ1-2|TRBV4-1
CASSQDPRGSYGYTF
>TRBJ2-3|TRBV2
CASVPTPLAGGLDTQYF
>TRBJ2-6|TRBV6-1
CASSEDWTGGFGANVLTF
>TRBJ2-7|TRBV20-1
CSARDGTSGGVSEQYF
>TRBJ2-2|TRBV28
CASRGVFGELFF
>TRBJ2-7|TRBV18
CASSPGVSSSYEQYF
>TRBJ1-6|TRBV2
CASRQSGTDNSPLHF
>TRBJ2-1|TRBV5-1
CASSYGQASLSYNEQFF